The sequence of this TCR beta chain was determined in a study of cytomegalovirus exposure and HLA in healthy donors. Whole-study findings and limits: A few of the chains that were CMV-associated were confirmed in vitro to be specific for CMV antigens. With DRB1 most and HLA-C fewest, TCR association rates differed between HLA loci in a later analysis. A later analysis reported that several of the most significant clusters appeared to be linked to common viral pathogens, among them Epstein-Barr virus.

A multiplex PCR was run with 60 Vbeta primers and 13 Jbeta primers. TCRdb's table, derived via immunoSEQ multiplex PCR, lists solely in-frame clones and lacks some. Of about 140,000 clones detected, around four fifths appear once; the ten largest clones hold about 1.5%. The CDR3 has 12 amino acids. The germline V gene encodes CDR1 LNHDA and CDR2 SQIVND (reference sequence). V lost 10 bases to trimming and J lost 8 bases; unmatched junction nucleotides: 3. As for this clone: Its specificity is not known.

The sequenced sample consisted of PBMCs. The TCR sequence derives from a man aged 25 to 40 in good health and CMV-seropositive. The chain couples TRBV19 to TRBJ2-3, with 13 positions matching TRBD2. This CDR3 reads CATGLAGSTQYF. The CDR3 DNA reads TGTGCCACGGGACTAGCGGGGAGTACGCAGTATTTT.